Following are 2 T cell receptor beta chains from one sample sequenced in a study of blood T cell repertoires in COVID-19. Libraries were prepared by immunoSEQ multiplex PCR; TCRdb keeps only in-frame clonotypes and omits some of them. The table has some 110,000 clones, about 81% seen once. Sequencing was performed on peripheral blood. The receptor source for this set is a man between 70 and 80 years old with acute or convalescent COVID-19.

This rearrangement joins TRBV19 to TRBJ1-1; perhaps TRBD1 as D (5 bases). With 5 bases removed from V and 2 bases from J, the gap between germline ends came to 15 bases. This CDR3 is built from 15 residues. From germline, CDR1 is LNHDA and CDR2 SQIVND (reference sequence). The CDR3 nucleotides are TGTGCCAGTAGTCTCAGGGCAAGGGAAAACACTGAAGCTTTCTTT. It codes for CASSLRARENTEAFF.

The gene calls are TRBV20-1 and TRBJ1-2; D is undetermined. The germline gives CDR1 DFQATT, CDR2 SNEGSKA (reference sequence). V was cut by 5 bases and J by 2 bases, with 6 bases left in between. This CDR3 region has 11 residues. The CDR3 is CSALGNYGYTF. The CDR3, as DNA: TGCAGTGCTCTCGGGAACTATGGCTACACCTTC.